This TCR beta chain derives from a study of molecular identifiers for immune sequencing clone quantification. General study points: Identical TCR molecules that share a barcode could lead to an underestimation of highly expanded clone sizes.

After removal of 2 bases from V and 3 bases from J, the junction contained 5 bases not matched to a gene. This CDR3 contains 16 residues. In germline, CDR1 is LGHNA, CDR2 YSLEER. In its sample, this clonotype was seen a few times. What it recognizes is unknown. As CD8+CD4-CCR7+CD45RA+ cells, naive CD8 T cells were sorted. In preparing bulk TCR libraries, previously described methods and listed TCR primers were used. TCRdb re-derived calls from the PCR reads in MiXCR, one entry per CDR3 protein. This table holds approximately 590,000 distinct CDR3 sequences, roughly 23% found once. The material sequenced was naive CD8+ T cells from blood, with Jurkat cell RNA spiked in. The subset here: FACS-sorted CD8+CD4-CCR7+CD45RA+ naive T cells. V is TRBV4-3 and J is TRBJ2-1, with TRBD1 identical over 9 bases. The clonotype comes from a human donor in good health. Some libraries in this study had Jurkat cell RNA spiked in. This CDR3 reads CASSQYTGGGYNEQFF. CDR3 coding DNA: TGCGCCAGCAGCCAATATACAGGGGGCGGCTACAATGAGCAGTTCTTC.